The rows below give T cell receptor beta chains drawn from one sample of a study of beta chain features in type 1 diabetes. Produced via immunoSEQ multiplex PCR; TCRdb's table is partial and in-frame only. The sample consists of more than 250,000 clones, over 12% of them appearing once. The sample consisted of naive CD4+ T cells from blood. The receptors stem from a young man with type 1 diabetes. CDR3s include the opening cysteine and the closing phenylalanine or tryptophan. Fields, in order: J gene, D gene, V gene, CDR3 protein. A D gene is named only where the DNA matches it firmly.

j_gene: TRBJ2-5
d_gene: .
v_gene: TRBV7-2
CDR3aa: CASSFSYQETQYF

j_gene: TRBJ2-1
d_gene: .
v_gene: TRBV6-5
CDR3aa: CASRNYNFGEQFF

j_gene: TRBJ1-1
d_gene: TRBD1
v_gene: TRBV30
CDR3aa: CAWRRQGNTEAFF

j_gene: TRBJ2-2
d_gene: .
v_gene: TRBV7-9
CDR3aa: CASSLDLGAGELFF

j_gene: TRBJ2-5
d_gene: .
v_gene: TRBV7-9
CDR3aa: CASSWGEETQYF

j_gene: TRBJ1-2
d_gene: TRBD1
v_gene: TRBV7-2
CDR3aa: CASSLATGEGYTF

j_gene: TRBJ2-7
d_gene: TRBD1
v_gene: TRBV29-1
CDR3aa: CSVKGTGEAYEQYF

j_gene: TRBJ2-1
d_gene: .
v_gene: TRBV15
CDR3aa: CATSRIGGGYNEQFF

j_gene: TRBJ2-1
d_gene: TRBD2
v_gene: TRBV30
CDR3aa: CAWSDWTSGGDEQFF

j_gene: TRBJ2-5
d_gene: TRBD2
v_gene: TRBV9
CDR3aa: CASTRTSGGQETQYF

j_gene: TRBJ1-3
d_gene: .
v_gene: TRBV30
CDR3aa: CAWSERRSGNTIYF

j_gene: TRBJ1-2
d_gene: .
v_gene: TRBV29-1
CDR3aa: CSVEKSYGYTF

j_gene: TRBJ2-2
d_gene: .
v_gene: TRBV2
CDR3aa: CASRAAGAGELFF

j_gene: TRBJ1-2
d_gene: TRBD1
v_gene: TRBV6-5
CDR3aa: CASKARDRDSYGYTF

j_gene: TRBJ2-7
d_gene: .
v_gene: TRBV7-9
CDR3aa: CASSFRTGTTSYEQYF

j_gene: TRBJ2-5
d_gene: TRBD2
v_gene: TRBV28
CDR3aa: CASSLTSGGAVYGETQYF

j_gene: TRBJ2-3
d_gene: .
v_gene: TRBV28
CDR3aa: CASSLASDRTDTQYF

j_gene: TRBJ2-5
d_gene: .
v_gene: TRBV6-5
CDR3aa: CASSYSRLQETQYF

j_gene: TRBJ1-1
d_gene: .
v_gene: TRBV6-1
CDR3aa: CASSLGAGTEAFF

j_gene: TRBJ1-6
d_gene: .
v_gene: TRBV9
CDR3aa: CASSVEGENSPLHF

j_gene: TRBJ1-2
d_gene: .
v_gene: TRBV9
CDR3aa: CASSADGRGSNYGYTF

j_gene: TRBJ2-4
d_gene: TRBD2
v_gene: TRBV4-3
CDR3aa: CASSQDLGSGGAPGIQYF

j_gene: TRBJ1-2
d_gene: .
v_gene: TRBV7-9
CDR3aa: CASSLREPPYGYTF

j_gene: TRBJ2-7
d_gene: TRBD2
v_gene: TRBV4-1
CDR3aa: CASSRGGGLASEQYF

j_gene: TRBJ2-1
d_gene: TRBD2
v_gene: TRBV28
CDR3aa: CASSPPGSGAINEQFF

j_gene: TRBJ2-7
d_gene: TRBD2
v_gene: TRBV28
CDR3aa: CASRLLAGGEQYF

j_gene: TRBJ1-2
d_gene: .
v_gene: TRBV2
CDR3aa: CATKERVDYGYTF

j_gene: TRBJ1-1
d_gene: .
v_gene: TRBV30
CDR3aa: CAWSVGLEAFF